The 27 T cell receptor beta chains reported below all come from one sample, sequenced in a study of blood T cell repertoires in COVID-19. Assay used: immunoSEQ multiplex PCR; TCRdb lists only in-frame clones, some missing. The sample lists 68,000 or so clones, 90% occurring once. The specimen sequenced was peripheral blood. The receptors stem from a man between 45 and 60 years old with COVID-19, enrolled during active disease.

The rearrangement uses TRBV7-9 and TRBJ2-5, with a possible D match to TRBD1 (6 bases). The germline gives CDR1 SEHNR, CDR2 FQNEAQ (reference sequence). Trimming removed 5 bases from V and 1 base from J, with 14 bases in between. This CDR3 has 15 amino acids. Here the CDR3 reads CASSTFGTSQETQYF. The CDR3 nucleotides are TGTGCCAGCAGCACCTTCGGGACATCCCAAGAGACCCAGTACTTC.

The genes are TRBV5-5 and TRBJ1-6; 10 bases map to TRBD1. The CDR3 sequence is 14 residues long. Germline trimming cut 4 bases from V and 10 bases from J; bases unmatched to any gene: 5. The germline gives CDR1 SGHKS, CDR2 YYEKEE (reference sequence). CDR3 sequence: CASSPPDRGSPLHF. The CDR3 nucleotides are TGTGCCAGCAGCCCGCCGGACAGGGGGTCACCCCTCCACTTT.

This clone occurred a few times. The chain links TRBV6-1 to TRBJ1-6; D is undetermined. Germline CDR1 is MNHNS and CDR2 is SASEGT. The ends were cut back, 3 bases at V and 6 bases at J, with 9 bases in the middle. The CDR3 spans 14 residues. The CDR3 nucleotides read TGTGCCAGCAGTGACAGGTGGTCTAATTCACCCCTCCACTTT. Its translation is CASSDRWSNSPLHF.

As for this clone: Other DNA sequences in the sample encode the same CDR3. The chain employs TRBV28 and TRBJ1-2, with 7 bases lining up with TRBD1. This CDR3 comprises 13 residues. Germline V gene data show CDR1 as MDHEN and CDR2 as SYDVKM. V gave up 5 bases and J gave up 7 bases; unmatched junction bases: 7. The CDR3 DNA reads as TGTGCCAGCAGTCCTAGACAGGGACGTGGCTACACCTTC. This gives the protein CASSPRQGRGYTF.

This clone was recorded once. V usage is TRBV19 and J usage is TRBJ2-1, with TRBD2 matching over 12 bases. V was pared by 3 bases and J by 7 bases, with 13 bases of the junction left unmatched. CDR3 length equals 18 residues. Germline assignment: CDR1 LNHDA and CDR2 SQIVND (reference sequence). The CDR3 coding sequence is TGTGCCAGTAGTATCGGACTAGCGGGGCGTTCTCCCGGTAATGAGCAGTTCTTC. Protein sequence: CASSIGLAGRSPGNEQFF.

The CDR3, as DNA: TGCAGCGCAGGGACTCCTAACTCTGGAAACACCATATATTTT. It specifies CSAGTPNSGNTIYF. V is TRBV29-1 and J is TRBJ1-3; TRBD1 might be the D (5 bases). The CDR3 is 14 amino acids. CDR1 SQVTM and CDR2 ANQGSEA come from the germline V gene. Trimming cost V 7 bases and J 0 bases, with 13 bases left between them. The entire variable domain, with the rest obtained from reference TRBV29-1 and TRBJ1-3, is as follows: SAVISQKPSRDICQRGTSLTIQCQVDSQVTMMFWYRQQPGQSLTLIATANQGSEATYESGFVIDKFPISRPNLTFSTLTVSNMSPEDSSIYLCSAGTPNSGNTIYFGEGSWLTVV.

The J gene is TRBJ2-7, the V gene TRBV4-2, with 9 bases identical to TRBD2. Unmatched junction bases numbered 10, after V lost 1 base and J lost 3 bases. Germline V gives CDR1 LGHNA, CDR2 YNFKEQ. This CDR3 comprises 17 residues. CDR3 amino acids: CASSQAHASGTIYEQYF. DNA of the CDR3: TGTGCCAGCAGCCAAGCCCACGCTAGCGGGACTATCTACGAGCAGTACTTC.

The V and J genes are TRBV19 and TRBJ2-3; 9 bases are a match to TRBD1. Germline V gene sequence: CDR1 LNHDA, CDR2 SQIVND (reference sequence). This CDR3 contains 16 residues. The V gene end was trimmed by 4 bases and the J gene end by 2 bases; junction bases not matched to a gene: 7. In DNA, the CDR3 is TGTGCCAGTAGTACCGGGACAGGGCACAACACAGATACGCAGTATTTT. Encoded protein: CASSTGTGHNTDTQYF.

The CDR3 DNA follows: TGCGCCAGCAGCTTGGCCCGCGTGGTGGGCGCAGATACGCAGTATTTT. It specifies CASSLARVVGADTQYF. The chain uses TRBV5-1 and TRBJ2-3; no clear D. The CDR3 length is 16 residues. Germline lookup yields CDR1 SGHRS and CDR2 YFSETQ. V shed 0 bases and J shed 4 bases, with 15 bases lying between them.

The rearrangement uses TRBV5-4 and TRBJ1-2; 10 bases map to TRBD1. Per germline, CDR1 SGHNT and CDR2 YYREEE (reference sequence). This CDR3 has 16 amino acids. V was clipped by 4 bases and J by 0 bases; unmatched bases: 6. The CDR3 here is CASSGMDRGANYGYTF. The CDR3 DNA is TGTGCCAGCAGCGGGATGGACAGGGGGGCTAACTATGGCTACACCTTC. The full variable domain, in which reference TRBV5-4 and TRBJ1-2 provide the parts outside the CDR3, is ETGVTQSPTHLIKTRGQQVTLRCSSQSGHNTVSWYQQALGQGPQFIFQYYREEENGRGNFPPRFSGLQFPNYSSELNVNALELDDSALYLCASSGMDRGANYGYTFGSGTRLTVV.

CDR3 nucleotides: TGCACCAGCAGCCAAGGACAGGGAAGCAATCAGCCCCAGCATTTT. Its translation: CTSSQGQGSNQPQHF. The chain has TRBV1 and TRBJ1-5; the DNA was not used to check the table's D call, TRBD1. TRBV1 is termed a pseudogene. The CDR3 consists of 15 residues.

V gene TRBV5-5 combines with J gene TRBJ2-1; no firm D call. The CDR3 consists of 13 residues. Germline V gene lookup returns CDR1 SGHKS and CDR2 YYEKEE (reference sequence). Trimming took off 1 base at V and 9 bases at J, with 11 bases between the two ends. For the CDR3, the DNA is TGTGCCAGCAGCTTGCTTCTCGTCGGTGAGCAGTTCTTC. Translation gives CASSLLLVGEQFF.

This sequence joins TRBV7-6 and TRBJ2-6; TRBD1 agrees at 9 bases. V gave up 5 bases and J gave up 0 bases; unmatched junction bases: 8. Germline V lookup: CDR1 SGHVS, CDR2 FNYEAQ. The CDR3 is made up of 18 amino acids. CDR3 in amino acids: CASSPRGQGSSGANVLTF. CDR3 nucleotide sequence: TGTGCCAGCAGCCCCCGGGGACAGGGTAGCTCTGGGGCCAACGTCCTGACTTTC.

The chain has TRBV15 and TRBJ1-6; possibly TRBD1 for D (6 bases). The CDR3 spans 16 residues. Trimming shortened V by 5 bases and J by 8 bases, and 19 bases separated the two germline ends. Germline lookup yields CDR1 LNHNV and CDR2 YYDKDF (reference sequence). In DNA, the CDR3 is TGTGCCACCAGCGGCAGGGGCCAGGGTGTAGATTCACCCCTCCACTTT. Encoded protein: CATSGRGQGVDSPLHF.

The chain links TRBV28 to TRBJ1-2; 7 bases map to TRBD1. The CDR3 totals 13 residues. Germline V gene lookup returns CDR1 MDHEN and CDR2 SYDVKM. Trimming at V came to 5 bases and at J to 7 bases, leaving 7 bases not matched to a gene. The DNA of the CDR3 is TGTGCCAGCAGTCCAGACAGGGTAGCTGGCTACACCTTC. Its protein is CASSPDRVAGYTF.

The chain carries TRBV28 and TRBJ1-2; no reliable D call. This CDR3 spans 12 amino acids. Between the trimmed V and J ends, which lost 6 bases and 4 bases, there was a span of 9 bases. Germline values: CDR1 MDHEN, CDR2 SYDVKM. CDR3 nucleotides: TGTGCCAGCAGCCCCCTCGGCTATGGCTACACCTTC. Amino acids: CASSPLGYGYTF.

The chain recombines TRBV4-1 with TRBJ2-7; TRBD1 agrees at 10 bases. This CDR3 has 16 residues. Trimming cost V 1 base and J 5 bases; bases outside gene matches: 8. The germline V gene encodes CDR1 MGHRA and CDR2 YSYEKL. The CDR3 DNA is TGCGCCAGCAGCCAAGTAAGAGGACAGGGGGGCCACGAGCAGTACTTC. The encoded protein is CASSQVRGQGGHEQYF.

J is TRBJ2-7 and V is TRBV5-5; 9 bases map to TRBD2. The germline V gene encodes CDR1 SGHKS and CDR2 YYEKEE (reference sequence). CDR3 size: 15 residues. Germline trimming cut 4 bases from V and 3 bases from J; bases unmatched to any gene: 8. CDR3 DNA: TGTGCCAGCAGCGCTAGACTAGCGGATGTCTACGAGCAGTACTTC. As protein: CASSARLADVYEQYF. The full variable domain, rest sourced from reference TRBV5-5 and TRBJ2-7, is DAGVTQSPTHLIKTRGQQVTLRCSPISGHKSVSWYQQVLGQGPQFIFQYYEKEERGRGNFPDRFSARQFPNYSSELNVNALLLGDSALYLCASSARLADVYEQYFGPGTRLTVT.

The gene calls are TRBV18 and TRBJ1-1, with a tentative D call TRBD1 (6 bases). CDR1 is KGHSH and CDR2 is LQKENI in the germline V gene. Trimming removed 3 bases at V and 6 bases at J, with 17 bases between. This CDR3 has 15 amino acids. The CDR3 region has the DNA TGTGCCAGCTCACCGGGTCCCGACAGGCTTGCTGAAGCTTTCTTT. As protein: CASSPGPDRLAEAFF.

This rearrangement joins TRBV4-3 to TRBJ2-1; TRBD2 is a possible D gene (5 bases). Germline-derived CDR1 and CDR2 are LGHNA and YSLEER. V shed 3 bases and J shed 4 bases, with 10 bases lying between them. This CDR3 region has 14 residues. CDR3 DNA: TGCGCCAGCAGCCAGTACACTAGTTACAATGAGCAGTTCTTC. Protein product: CASSQYTSYNEQFF.

The table lists this clone with a few counts. This sequence joins TRBV7-9 and TRBJ2-1; TRBD2 aligns across 7 bases. Germline CDR1 and CDR2: SEHNR and FQNEAQ (reference sequence). CDR3 length: 16 residues. With 6 bases clipped from V and 7 bases from J, the junction kept 15 bases outside the gene matches. This chain's CDR3 is CASSLIGGRTTNEQFF. CDR3 DNA sequence: TGTGCCAGCAGTTTGATCGGCGGGAGAACGACTAATGAGCAGTTCTTC.

The CDR3 is CASSPGLAGSGTDTQYF. CDR3 DNA: TGTGCCAGCAGTCCGGGACTAGCGGGCAGTGGCACAGATACGCAGTATTTT. The rearrangement links TRBV6-6 to TRBJ2-3; TRBD2 matches at 12 bases. The CDR3 runs to 17 residues. Trimming took 5 bases from V and 1 from J; bases not matched to a gene: 7. CDR1 and CDR2 (germline): MNHNY, SVGAGI (reference sequence).

The chain combines TRBV28 with TRBJ1-4; D is possibly TRBD1 (5 bases). Germline CDR1 is MDHEN and CDR2 is SYDVKM. The CDR3 runs to 15 residues. The germline V and J ends were trimmed by 4 bases and 7 bases, with 16 bases remaining between them. CDR3 region: CASSSPGGAGEKLFF. CDR3 nucleotides: TGTGCCAGCAGTTCCCCGGGAGGGGCGGGTGAAAAACTGTTTTTT.

The genes are TRBV5-1 and TRBJ2-5, with a weak D call TRBD2 (6 bases). Germline lookup yields CDR1 SGHRS and CDR2 YFSETQ. The CDR3 is 14 amino acids. V lost 1 base and J lost 3, with 10 bases in between. CDR3 nucleotide sequence: TGCGCCAGCAGCTTGCAAACGGGGGAAGAGACCCAGTACTTC. Residues: CASSLQTGEETQYF.

The chain uses TRBV6-2 or TRBV6-3 and TRBJ2-1, with D unclear. The CDR3 has 14 amino acids. Per germline, CDR1 MNHEY and CDR2 SVGEGT. The V and J ends lost 2 bases and 2 bases respectively, with 7 bases between them. CDR3 region: CASSYTLTYNEQFF. In DNA form, the CDR3 reads TGTGCCAGCAGTTACACACTAACCTACAATGAGCAGTTCTTC.

The chain carries TRBV18 and TRBJ2-7; 7 bases match TRBD2. The CDR3 runs 15 residues. Trimming at V came to 3 bases and at J to 1 base, leaving 6 bases not matched to a gene. Germline V gene sequence: CDR1 KGHSH, CDR2 LQKENI. The CDR3 reads CASSPSAGASYEQYF. CDR3 DNA sequence: TGTGCCAGCTCACCTTCGGCGGGAGCATCCTACGAGCAGTACTTC.

The J gene is TRBJ2-5, the V gene TRBV19; a weak D match, TRBD1 (6 bases). Germline V gene lookup returns CDR1 LNHDA and CDR2 SQIVND (reference sequence). CDR3 length: 16 residues. The V end lost 3 bases, the J end lost 2 bases, and 16 bases lay between the germline ends. The DNA of the CDR3 is TGTGCCAGTAGTATCGGAACAGGGATGGGGCAAGAGACCCAGTACTTC. Its protein product is CASSIGTGMGQETQYF.